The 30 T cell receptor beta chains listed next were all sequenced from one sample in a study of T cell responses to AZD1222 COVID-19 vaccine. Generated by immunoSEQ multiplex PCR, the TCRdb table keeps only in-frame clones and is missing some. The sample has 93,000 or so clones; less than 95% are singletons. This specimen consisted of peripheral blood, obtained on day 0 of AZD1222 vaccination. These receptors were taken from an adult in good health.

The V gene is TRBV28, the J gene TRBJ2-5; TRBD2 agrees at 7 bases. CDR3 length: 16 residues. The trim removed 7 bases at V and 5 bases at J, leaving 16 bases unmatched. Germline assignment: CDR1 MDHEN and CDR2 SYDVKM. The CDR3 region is CASTRGRARGLETQYF. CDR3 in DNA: TGTGCCAGCACCCGAGGGAGGGCGCGTGGGTTGGAGACCCAGTACTTC.

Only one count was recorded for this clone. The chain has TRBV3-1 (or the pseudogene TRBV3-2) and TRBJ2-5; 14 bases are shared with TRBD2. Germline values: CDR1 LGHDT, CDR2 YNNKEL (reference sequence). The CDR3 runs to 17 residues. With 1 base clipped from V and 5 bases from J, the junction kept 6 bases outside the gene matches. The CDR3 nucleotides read TGTGCCAGCAGCCAAGGCCGGACTAGCGGGGGGCGGGAGACCCAGTACTTC. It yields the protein CASSQGRTSGGRETQYF.

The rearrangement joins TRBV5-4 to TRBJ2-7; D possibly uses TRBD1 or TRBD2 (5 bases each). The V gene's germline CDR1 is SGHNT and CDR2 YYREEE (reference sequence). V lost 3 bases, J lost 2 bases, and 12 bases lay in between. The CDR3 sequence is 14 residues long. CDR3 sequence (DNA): TGTGCCAGCAGCTCCCCGGGGCCCACCTACGAGCAGTACTTC. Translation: CASSSPGPTYEQYF.

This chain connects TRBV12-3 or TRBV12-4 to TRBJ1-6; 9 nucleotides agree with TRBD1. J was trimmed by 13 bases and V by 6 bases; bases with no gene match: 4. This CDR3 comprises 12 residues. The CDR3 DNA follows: TGTGCCAGCAGCCGGGACAGGGCTCCCCTCCACTTT. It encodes CASSRDRAPLHF.

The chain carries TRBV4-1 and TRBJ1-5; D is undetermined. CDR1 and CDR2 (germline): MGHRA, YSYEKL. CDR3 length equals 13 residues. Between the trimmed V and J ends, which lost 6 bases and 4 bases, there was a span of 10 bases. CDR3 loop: CASSSSANQPQHF. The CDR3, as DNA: TGCGCCAGCAGTTCGTCAGCGAATCAGCCCCAGCATTTT.

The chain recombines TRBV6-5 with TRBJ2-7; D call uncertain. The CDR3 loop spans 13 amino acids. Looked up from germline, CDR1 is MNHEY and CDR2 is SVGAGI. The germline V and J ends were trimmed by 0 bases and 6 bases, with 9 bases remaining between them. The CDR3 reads CASSYSGAFEQYF. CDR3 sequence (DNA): TGTGCCAGCAGTTACTCAGGCGCTTTCGAGCAGTACTTC.

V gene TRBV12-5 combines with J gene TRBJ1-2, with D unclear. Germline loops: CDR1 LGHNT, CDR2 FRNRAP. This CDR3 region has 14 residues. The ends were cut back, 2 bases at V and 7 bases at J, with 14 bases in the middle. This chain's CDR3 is CASGLITRIGGYTF. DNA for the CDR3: TGTGCTAGTGGTTTGATTACCCGAATCGGTGGCTACACCTTC.

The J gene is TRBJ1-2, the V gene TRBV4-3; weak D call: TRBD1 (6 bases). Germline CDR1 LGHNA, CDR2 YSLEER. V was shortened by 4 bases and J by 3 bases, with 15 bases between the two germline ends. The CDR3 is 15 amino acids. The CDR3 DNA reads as TGCGCCAGCAGCCCGAGCAGGGGAGAATACTATGGCTACACCTTC. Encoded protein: CASSPSRGEYYGYTF.

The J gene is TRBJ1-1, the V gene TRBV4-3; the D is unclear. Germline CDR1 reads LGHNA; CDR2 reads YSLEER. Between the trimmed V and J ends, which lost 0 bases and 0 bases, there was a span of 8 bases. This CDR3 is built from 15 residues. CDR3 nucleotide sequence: TGCGCCAGCAGCCAAGAACCAAACATGAACACTGAAGCTTTCTTT. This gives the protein CASSQEPNMNTEAFF.

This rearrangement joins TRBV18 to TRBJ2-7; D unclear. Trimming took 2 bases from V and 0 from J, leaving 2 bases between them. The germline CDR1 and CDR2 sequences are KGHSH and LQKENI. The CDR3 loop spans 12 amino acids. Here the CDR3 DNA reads TGTGCCAGCTCACCAATCTCCTACGAGCAGTACTTC. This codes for CASSPISYEQYF.

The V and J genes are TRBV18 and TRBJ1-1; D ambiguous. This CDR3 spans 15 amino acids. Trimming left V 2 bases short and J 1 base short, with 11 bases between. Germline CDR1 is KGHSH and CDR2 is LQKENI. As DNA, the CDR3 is TGTGCCAGCTCACCAAGGTACACGCCGAACACTGAAGCTTTCTTT. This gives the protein CASSPRYTPNTEAFF.

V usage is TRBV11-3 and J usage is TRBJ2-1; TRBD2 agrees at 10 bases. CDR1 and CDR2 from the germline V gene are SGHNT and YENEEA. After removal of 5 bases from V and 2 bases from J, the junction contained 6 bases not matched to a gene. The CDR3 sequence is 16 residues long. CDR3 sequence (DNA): TGTGCCAGCAGCCCCCGAGCGGGGGGGACCTACAATGAGCAGTTCTTC. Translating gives CASSPRAGGTYNEQFF.

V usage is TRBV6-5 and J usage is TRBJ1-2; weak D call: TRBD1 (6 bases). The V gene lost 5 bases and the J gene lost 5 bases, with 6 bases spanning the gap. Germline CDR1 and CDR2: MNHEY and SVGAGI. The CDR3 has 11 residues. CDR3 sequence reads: CASSTGYGYTF. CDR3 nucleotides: TGTGCCAGCAGTACAGGGTATGGCTACACCTTC.

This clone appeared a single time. The CDR3 region has the DNA TGCGCCAGCAGCTTGGGGTATACTGGGGGGAACCTCGACACTGAAGCTTTCTTT. It specifies CASSLGYTGGNLDTEAFF. The chain carries TRBV5-1 and TRBJ1-1; D is possibly TRBD1 (5 bases). The germline gives CDR1 SGHRS, CDR2 YFSETQ. V was cut by 0 bases and J by 3 bases, with 21 bases left in between. This CDR3 contains 18 residues.

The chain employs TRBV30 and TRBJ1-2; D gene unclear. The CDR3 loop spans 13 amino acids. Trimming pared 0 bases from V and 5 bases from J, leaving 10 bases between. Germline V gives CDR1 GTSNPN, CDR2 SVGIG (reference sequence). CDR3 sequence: CAWSVLGSYGYTF. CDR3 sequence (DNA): TGTGCCTGGAGTGTACTAGGGTCTTATGGCTACACCTTC.

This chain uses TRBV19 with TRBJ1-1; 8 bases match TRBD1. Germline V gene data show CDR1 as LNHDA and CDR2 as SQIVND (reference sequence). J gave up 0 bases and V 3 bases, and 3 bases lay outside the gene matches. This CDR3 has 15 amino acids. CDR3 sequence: CASSISGGLNTEAFF. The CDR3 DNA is TGTGCCAGTAGTATCTCAGGGGGCCTGAACACTGAAGCTTTCTTT.

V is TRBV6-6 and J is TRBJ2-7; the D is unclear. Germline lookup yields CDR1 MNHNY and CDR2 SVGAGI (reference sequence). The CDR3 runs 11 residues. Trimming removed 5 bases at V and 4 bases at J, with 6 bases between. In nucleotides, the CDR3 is TGTGCCAGCAGTGGCCCTTACGAGCAGTACTTC. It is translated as CASSGPYEQYF.

The CDR3 region has the DNA TGTGCCAGCAGCCCGGGACTAGCGGAAGAGACCCAGTACTTC. Protein sequence: CASSPGLAEETQYF. The chain uses TRBV7-3 and TRBJ2-5; 11 bases map to TRBD2. Per germline, CDR1 SGHTA and CDR2 FQGTGA. V shed 5 bases, J shed 3 bases, and the junction held 2 bases outside the gene matches. There are 14 residues in the CDR3.

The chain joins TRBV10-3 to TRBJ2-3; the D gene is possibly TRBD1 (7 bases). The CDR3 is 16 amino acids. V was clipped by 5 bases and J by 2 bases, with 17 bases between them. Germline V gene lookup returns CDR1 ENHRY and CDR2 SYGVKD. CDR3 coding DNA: TGTGCCATCAGTACCCCAGGGGGAGGATCCACAGATACGCAGTATTTT. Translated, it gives CAISTPGGGSTDTQYF.

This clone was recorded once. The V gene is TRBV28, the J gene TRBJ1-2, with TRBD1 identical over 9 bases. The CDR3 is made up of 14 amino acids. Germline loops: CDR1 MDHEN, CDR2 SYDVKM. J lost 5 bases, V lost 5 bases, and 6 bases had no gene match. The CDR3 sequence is CASSGGQGLYGYTF. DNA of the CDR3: TGTGCCAGCAGTGGGGGACAGGGACTATATGGCTACACCTTC.

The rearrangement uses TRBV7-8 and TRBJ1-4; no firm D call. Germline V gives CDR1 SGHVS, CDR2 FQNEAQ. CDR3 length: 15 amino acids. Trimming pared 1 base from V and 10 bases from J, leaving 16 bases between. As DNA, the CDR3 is TGTGCCAGCAGCTTAGAATTCCAGGCAGACGGAAAACTGTTTTTT. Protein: CASSLEFQADGKLFF.

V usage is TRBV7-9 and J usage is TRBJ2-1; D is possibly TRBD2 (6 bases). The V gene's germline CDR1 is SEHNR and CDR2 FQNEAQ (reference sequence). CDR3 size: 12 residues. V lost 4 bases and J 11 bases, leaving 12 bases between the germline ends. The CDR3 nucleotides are TGTGCCAGCAGCTCGGACTACAGGAAGCAGTTCTTC. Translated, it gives CASSSDYRKQFF.

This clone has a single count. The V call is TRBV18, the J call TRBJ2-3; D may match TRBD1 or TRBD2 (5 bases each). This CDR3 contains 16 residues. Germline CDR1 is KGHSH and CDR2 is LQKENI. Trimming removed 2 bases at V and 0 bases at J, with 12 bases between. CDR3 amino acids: CASSPTGTVSTDTQYF. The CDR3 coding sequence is TGTGCCAGCTCACCAACCGGGACGGTCAGCACAGATACGCAGTATTTT.

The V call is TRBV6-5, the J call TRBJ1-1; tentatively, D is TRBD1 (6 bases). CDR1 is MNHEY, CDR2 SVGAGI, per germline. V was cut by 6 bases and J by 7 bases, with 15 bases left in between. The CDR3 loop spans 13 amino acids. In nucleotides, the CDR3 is TGTGCCAGCAGCTGGACACAGGGAGTTGAAGCTTTCTTT. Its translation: CASSWTQGVEAFF.

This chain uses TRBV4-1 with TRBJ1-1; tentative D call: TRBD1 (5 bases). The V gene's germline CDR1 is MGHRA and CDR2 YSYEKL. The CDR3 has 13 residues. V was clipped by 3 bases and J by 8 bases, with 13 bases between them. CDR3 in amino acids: CASSQRGMGEAFF. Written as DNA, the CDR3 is TGCGCCAGCAGCCAGAGGGGAATGGGGGAAGCTTTCTTT.

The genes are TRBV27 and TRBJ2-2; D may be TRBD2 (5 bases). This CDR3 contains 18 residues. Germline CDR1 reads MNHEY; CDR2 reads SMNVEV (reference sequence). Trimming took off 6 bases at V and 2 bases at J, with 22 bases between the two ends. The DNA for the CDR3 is TGTGCCAGCAGCTGGAGGAGCAGGCTAATTTACAACACCGGGGAGCTGTTTTTT. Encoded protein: CASSWRSRLIYNTGELFF.

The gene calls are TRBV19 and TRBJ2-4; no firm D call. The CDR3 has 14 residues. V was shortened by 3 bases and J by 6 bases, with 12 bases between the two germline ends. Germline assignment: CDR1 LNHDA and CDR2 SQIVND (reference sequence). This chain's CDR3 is CASSIYSVSNIQYF. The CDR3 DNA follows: TGTGCCAGTAGTATCTACAGCGTTTCAAACATTCAGTACTTC. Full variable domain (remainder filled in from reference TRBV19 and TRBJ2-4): DGGITQSPKYLFRKEGQNVTLSCEQNLNHDAMYWYRQDPGQGLRLIYYSQIVNDFQKGDIAEGYSVSREKKESFPLTVTSAQKNPTAFYLCASSIYSVSNIQYFGAGTRLSVL.

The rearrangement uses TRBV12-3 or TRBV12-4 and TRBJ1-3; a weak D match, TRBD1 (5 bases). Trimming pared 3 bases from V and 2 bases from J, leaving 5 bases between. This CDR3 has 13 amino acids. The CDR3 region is CASSLGPGNTIYF. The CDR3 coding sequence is TGTGCCAGCAGTTTGGGGCCTGGAAACACCATATATTTT.

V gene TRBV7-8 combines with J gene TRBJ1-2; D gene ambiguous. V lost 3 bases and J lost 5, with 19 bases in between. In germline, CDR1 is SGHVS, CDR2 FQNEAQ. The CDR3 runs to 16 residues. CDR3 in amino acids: CASSFKPEKGGYGYTF. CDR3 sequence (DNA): TGTGCCAGCAGCTTTAAGCCAGAGAAGGGAGGTTATGGCTACACCTTC.

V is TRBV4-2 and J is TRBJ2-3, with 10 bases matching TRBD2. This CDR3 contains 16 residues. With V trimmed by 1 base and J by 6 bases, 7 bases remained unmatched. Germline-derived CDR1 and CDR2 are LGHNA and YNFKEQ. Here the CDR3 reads CASSQGASGRRDTQYF. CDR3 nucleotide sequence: TGTGCCAGCAGCCAAGGCGCTAGCGGGAGACGGGATACGCAGTATTTT.